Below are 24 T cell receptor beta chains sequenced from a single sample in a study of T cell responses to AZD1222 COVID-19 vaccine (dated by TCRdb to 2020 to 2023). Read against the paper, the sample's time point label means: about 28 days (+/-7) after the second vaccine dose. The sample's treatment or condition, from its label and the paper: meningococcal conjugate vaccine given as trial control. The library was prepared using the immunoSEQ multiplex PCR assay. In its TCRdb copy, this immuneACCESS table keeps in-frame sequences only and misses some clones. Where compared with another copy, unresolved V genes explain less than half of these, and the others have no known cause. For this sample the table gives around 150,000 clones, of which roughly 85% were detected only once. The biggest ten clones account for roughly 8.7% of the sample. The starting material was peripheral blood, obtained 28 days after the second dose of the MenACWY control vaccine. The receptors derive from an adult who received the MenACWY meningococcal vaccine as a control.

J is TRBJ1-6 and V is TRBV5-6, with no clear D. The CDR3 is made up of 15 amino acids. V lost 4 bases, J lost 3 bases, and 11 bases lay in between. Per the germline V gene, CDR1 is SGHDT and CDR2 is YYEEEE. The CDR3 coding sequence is TGTGCCAGCAGCCCTGACGGGATCTATAATTCACCCCTCCACTTT. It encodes CASSPDGIYNSPLHF. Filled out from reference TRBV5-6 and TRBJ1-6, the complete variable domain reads DAGVTQSPTHLIKTRGQQVTLRCSPKSGHDTVSWYQQALGQGPQFIFQYYEEEERQRGNFPDRFSGHQFPNYSSELNVNALLLGDSALYLCASSPDGIYNSPLHFGNGTRLTVT.

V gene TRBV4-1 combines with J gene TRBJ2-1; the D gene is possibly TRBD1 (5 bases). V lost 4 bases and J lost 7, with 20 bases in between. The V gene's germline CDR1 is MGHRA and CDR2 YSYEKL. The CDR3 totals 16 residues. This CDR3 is CASSRLSTETFNEQFF. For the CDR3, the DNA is TGCGCCAGCAGCCGTCTGTCGACAGAGACTTTTAATGAGCAGTTCTTC.

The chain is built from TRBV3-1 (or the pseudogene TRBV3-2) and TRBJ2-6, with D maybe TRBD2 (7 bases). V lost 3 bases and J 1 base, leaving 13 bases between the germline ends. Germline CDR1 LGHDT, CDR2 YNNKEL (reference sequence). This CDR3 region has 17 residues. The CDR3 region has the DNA TGTGCCAGCAGCCAGCGGGGGCGTGCATCTGGGGCCAACGTCCTGACTTTC. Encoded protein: CASSQRGRASGANVLTF.

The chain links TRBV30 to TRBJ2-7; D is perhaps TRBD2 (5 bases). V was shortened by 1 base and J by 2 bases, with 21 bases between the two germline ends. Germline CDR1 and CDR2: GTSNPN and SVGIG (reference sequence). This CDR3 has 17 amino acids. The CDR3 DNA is TGTGCCTGGAGTGCCCCCCCGAGGTTAGCGCAAACCTACGAGCAGTACTTC. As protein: CAWSAPPRLAQTYEQYF. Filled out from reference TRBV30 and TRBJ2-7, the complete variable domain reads SQTIHQWPATLVQPVGSPLSLECTVEGTSNPNLYWYRQAAGRGLQLLFYSVGIGQISSEVPQNLSASRPQDRQFILSSKKLLLSDSGFYLCAWSAPPRLAQTYEQYFGPGTRLTVT.

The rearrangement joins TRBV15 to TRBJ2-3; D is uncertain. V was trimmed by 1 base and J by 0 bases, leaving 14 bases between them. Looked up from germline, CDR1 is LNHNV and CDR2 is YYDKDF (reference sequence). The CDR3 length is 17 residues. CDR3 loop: CATSRGASASSTDTQYF. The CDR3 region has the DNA TGTGCCACCAGCAGAGGAGCCAGCGCTTCTAGCACAGATACGCAGTATTTT.

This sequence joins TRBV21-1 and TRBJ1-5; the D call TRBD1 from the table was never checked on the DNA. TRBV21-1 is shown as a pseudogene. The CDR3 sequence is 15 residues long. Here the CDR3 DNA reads TGTGCCAGCAGCAAACGACAGGGTATAGTTCAGCCCCAGCATTTT. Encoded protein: CASSKRQGIVQPQHF.

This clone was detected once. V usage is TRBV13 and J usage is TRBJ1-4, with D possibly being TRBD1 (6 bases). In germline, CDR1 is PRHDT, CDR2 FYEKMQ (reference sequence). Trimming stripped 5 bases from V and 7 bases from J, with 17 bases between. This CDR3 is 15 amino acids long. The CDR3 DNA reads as TGTGCCAGCAGCCCCAAACCTGACAGGCGTGAAAAACTGTTTTTT. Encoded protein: CASSPKPDRREKLFF.

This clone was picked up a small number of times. This CDR3 reads CASSLGTDGYEQYF. The CDR3 DNA reads TGTGCCAGCAGCTTGGGGACTGACGGCTACGAGCAGTACTTC. This chain uses TRBV5-4 with TRBJ2-7; D might be TRBD2 (5 bases). The CDR3 is 14 amino acids. Trimming pared 0 bases from V and 3 bases from J, leaving 10 bases between. CDR1 and CDR2 (germline): SGHNT, YYREEE (reference sequence).

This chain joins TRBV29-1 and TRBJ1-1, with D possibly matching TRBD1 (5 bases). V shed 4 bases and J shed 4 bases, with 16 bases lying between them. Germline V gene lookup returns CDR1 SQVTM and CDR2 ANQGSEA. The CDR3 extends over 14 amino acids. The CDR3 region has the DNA TGCAGCGTTGTACGGGGGGAGGGGAGCACTGAAGCTTTCTTT. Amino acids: CSVVRGEGSTEAFF.

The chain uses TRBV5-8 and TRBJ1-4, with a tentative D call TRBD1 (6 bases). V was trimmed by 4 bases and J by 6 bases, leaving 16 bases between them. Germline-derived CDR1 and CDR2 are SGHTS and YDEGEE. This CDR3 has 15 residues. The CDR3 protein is CASSPEGQLYEKLFF. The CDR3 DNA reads TGTGCCAGCAGCCCCGAGGGACAATTATATGAAAAACTGTTTTTT.

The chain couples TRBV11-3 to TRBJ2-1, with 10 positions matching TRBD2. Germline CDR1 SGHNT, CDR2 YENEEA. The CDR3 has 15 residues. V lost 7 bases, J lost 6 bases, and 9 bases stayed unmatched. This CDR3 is CASKVTSGRANEQFF. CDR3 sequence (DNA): TGTGCCAGCAAGGTGACAAGCGGGAGGGCCAATGAGCAGTTCTTC.

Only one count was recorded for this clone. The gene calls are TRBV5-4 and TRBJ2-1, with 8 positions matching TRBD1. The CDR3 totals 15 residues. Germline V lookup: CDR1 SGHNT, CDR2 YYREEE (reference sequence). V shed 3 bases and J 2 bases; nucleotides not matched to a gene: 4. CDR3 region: CASSSGQGPYNEQFF. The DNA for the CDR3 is TGTGCCAGCAGCTCCGGACAGGGTCCCTACAATGAGCAGTTCTTC.

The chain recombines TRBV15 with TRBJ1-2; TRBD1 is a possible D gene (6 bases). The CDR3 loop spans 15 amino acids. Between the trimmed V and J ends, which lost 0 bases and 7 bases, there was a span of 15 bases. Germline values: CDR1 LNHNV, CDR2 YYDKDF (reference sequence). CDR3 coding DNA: TGTGCCACCAGCAGAGATCATACGGGGGCAGGTGGCTACACCTTC. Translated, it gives CATSRDHTGAGGYTF.

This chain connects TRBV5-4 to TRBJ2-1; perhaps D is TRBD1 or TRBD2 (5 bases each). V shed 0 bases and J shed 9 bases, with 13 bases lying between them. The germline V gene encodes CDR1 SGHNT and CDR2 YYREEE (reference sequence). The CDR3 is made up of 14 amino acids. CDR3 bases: TGTGCCAGCAGCTTGGTAGGGACCAACGGTGAGCAGTTCTTC. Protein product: CASSLVGTNGEQFF.

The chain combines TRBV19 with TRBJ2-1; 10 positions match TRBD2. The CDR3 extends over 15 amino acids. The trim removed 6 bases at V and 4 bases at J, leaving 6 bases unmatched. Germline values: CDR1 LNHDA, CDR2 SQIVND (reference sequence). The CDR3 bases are TGTGCCAGTAGCTATGGACTAGCGGAATACAATGAGCAGTTCTTC. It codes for CASSYGLAEYNEQFF.

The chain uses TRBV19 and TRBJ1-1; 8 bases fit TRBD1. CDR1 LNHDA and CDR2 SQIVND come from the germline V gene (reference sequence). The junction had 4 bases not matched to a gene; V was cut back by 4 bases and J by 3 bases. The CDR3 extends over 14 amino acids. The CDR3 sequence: CASSSGQGYTEAFF. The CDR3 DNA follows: TGTGCCAGTAGTAGTGGACAGGGATACACTGAAGCTTTCTTT.

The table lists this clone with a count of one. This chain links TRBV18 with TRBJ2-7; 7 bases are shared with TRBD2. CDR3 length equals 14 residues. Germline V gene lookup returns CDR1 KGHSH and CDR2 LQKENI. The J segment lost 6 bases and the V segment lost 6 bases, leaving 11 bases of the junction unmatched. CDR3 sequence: CASSSSGGRAEQYF. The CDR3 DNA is TGTGCCAGCTCCTCTAGCGGAGGTCGGGCCGAGCAGTACTTC.

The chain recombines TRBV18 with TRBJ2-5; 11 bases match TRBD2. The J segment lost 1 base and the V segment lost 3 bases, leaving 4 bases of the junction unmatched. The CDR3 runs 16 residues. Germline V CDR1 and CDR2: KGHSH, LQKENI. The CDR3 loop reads CASSPGGLAAQETQYF. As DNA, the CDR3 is TGTGCCAGCTCACCTGGGGGACTAGCGGCCCAAGAGACCCAGTACTTC.

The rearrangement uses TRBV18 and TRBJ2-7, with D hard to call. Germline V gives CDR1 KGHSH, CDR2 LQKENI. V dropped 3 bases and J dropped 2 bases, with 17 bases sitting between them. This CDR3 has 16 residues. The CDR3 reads CASSPSRSYLAYEQYF. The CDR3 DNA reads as TGTGCCAGCTCACCTTCACGGTCGTACCTCGCCTACGAGCAGTACTTC.

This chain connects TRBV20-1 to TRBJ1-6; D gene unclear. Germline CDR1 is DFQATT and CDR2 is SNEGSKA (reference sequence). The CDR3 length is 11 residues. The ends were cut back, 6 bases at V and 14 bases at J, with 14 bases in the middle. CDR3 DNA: TGCAGTGCACAACATTCAGCTACCCTCCACTTT. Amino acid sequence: CSAQHSATLHF.

CDR3 sequence: CASRWDRDQPQHF. The DNA of the CDR3 is TGTGCCAGCAGGTGGGACAGAGATCAGCCCCAGCATTTT. The chain combines TRBV6-5 with TRBJ1-5; 7 positions agree with TRBD1. In germline, CDR1 is MNHEY, CDR2 SVGAGI. This CDR3 is built from 13 residues. With 6 bases clipped from V and 5 bases from J, the junction kept 4 bases outside the gene matches.

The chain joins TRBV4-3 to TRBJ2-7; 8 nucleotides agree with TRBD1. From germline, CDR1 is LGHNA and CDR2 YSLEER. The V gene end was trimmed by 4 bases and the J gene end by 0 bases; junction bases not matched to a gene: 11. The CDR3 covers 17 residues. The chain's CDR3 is CASSRNRNRGFSYEQYF. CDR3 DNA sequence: TGCGCCAGCAGCCGGAATCGCAACAGGGGGTTCTCCTACGAGCAGTACTTC.

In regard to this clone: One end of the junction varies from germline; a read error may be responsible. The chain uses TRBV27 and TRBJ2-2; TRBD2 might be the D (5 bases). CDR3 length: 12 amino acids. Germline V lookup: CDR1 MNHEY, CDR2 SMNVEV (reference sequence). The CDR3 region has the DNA TGTGCCAGCAGTCGGGGTACCGAGGAGCTGTTTTTT. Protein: CASSRGTEELFF.

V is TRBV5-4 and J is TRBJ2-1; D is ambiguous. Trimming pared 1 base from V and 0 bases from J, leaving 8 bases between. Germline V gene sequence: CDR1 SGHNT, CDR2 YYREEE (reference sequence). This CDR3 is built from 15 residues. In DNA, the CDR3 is TGTGCCAGCAGCTTGAGGACCCTCTCCTACAATGAGCAGTTCTTC. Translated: CASSLRTLSYNEQFF.